This T cell receptor (beta chain) was recovered during a study of T cells in Graves' hyperthyroidism and ophthalmopathy. The germline V and J ends were trimmed by 7 bases and 6 bases, with 10 bases remaining between them. This CDR3 region has 12 residues. CDR1 and CDR2 (germline): MNHNS, SASEGT. This clonotype was observed a handful of times. Amplified regions were TCR beta CDR3 sequences from RNA transcripts. In the first-round RT-PCR of the TCR CDR3, the HTBI primer set was used. Each CDR3 protein gets one entry after TCRdb re-called the multiplex PCR reads with MiXCR. The table has some 490,000 distinct CDR3 sequences, about 20% seen once.

This rearrangement joins TRBV6-1 to TRBJ1-5; D gene unclear. This clonotype was sampled from a woman in her 70s with Graves' ophthalmopathy. Material: blood. CDR3 in DNA: TGTGCCAGCAAGGACGTCGTTCAGCCCCAGCATTTT. Translating it yields CASKDVVQPQHF.